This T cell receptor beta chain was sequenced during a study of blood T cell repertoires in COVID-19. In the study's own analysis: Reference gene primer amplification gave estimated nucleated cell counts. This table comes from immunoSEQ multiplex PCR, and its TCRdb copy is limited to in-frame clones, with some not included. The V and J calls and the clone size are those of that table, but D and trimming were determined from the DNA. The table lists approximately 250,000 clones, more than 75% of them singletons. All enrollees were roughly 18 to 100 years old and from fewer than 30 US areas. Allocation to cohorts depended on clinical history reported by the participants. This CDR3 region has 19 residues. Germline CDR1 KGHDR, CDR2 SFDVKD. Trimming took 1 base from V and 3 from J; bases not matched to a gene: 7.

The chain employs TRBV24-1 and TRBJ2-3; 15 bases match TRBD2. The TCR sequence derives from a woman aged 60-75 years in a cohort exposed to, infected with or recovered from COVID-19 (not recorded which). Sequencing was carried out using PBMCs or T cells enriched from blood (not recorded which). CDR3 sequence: CATSDFRTSGRGVTDTQYF. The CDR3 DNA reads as TGTGCCACCAGTGATTTTAGGACTAGCGGGAGGGGTGTGACAGATACGCAGTATTTT.